This T cell receptor (beta chain) was documented in a study of CD8 T cells in ankylosing spondylitis. Findings and limits, study-wide: Apparently characteristic of ankylosing spondylitis blood was a TCR beta motif (under ten highly homologous variants). Some motif variants were previously reported in reactive arthritis synovial fluid and blood.

TCRdb reanalysed the 5' RACE reads using MiXCR and keeps one entry per CDR3 protein. The sample records approximately 440,000 distinct CDR3 sequences, 15% to 20% being singletons. The CDR3 totals 15 residues. The germline CDR1 and CDR2 sequences are SGHRS and YFSETQ. This clonotype was observed a handful of times. The antigen remains undetermined. One end of the junction is discordant with germline, which a read error may explain. The TCR originated in a male donor with ankylosing spondylitis. The sequenced sample consisted of blood, either unsorted or a sorted T cell fraction (not recorded which). The chain employs TRBV5-1 and TRBJ1-3, with D possibly matching TRBD1 (6 bases). This chain's CDR3 is CASSLGTISGNTIYF. CDR3 DNA: TGTGCCAGCAGCTTAGGGACAATCTCTGGAAACACCATATATTTT.